This is a list of T cell receptor beta chains from one sample in a study of T-cell memory formation after mild COVID-19. TCRdb processed the 5' RACE reads anew with MiXCR; each CDR3 protein has one entry. This table holds about 430,000 distinct CDR3 sequences, approximately 24% found once. The sequenced sample was PBMCs or a T cell subset sorted from them (not recorded which). The receptors shown here come from an adult woman who had mild COVID-19 (a few samples of this study predate the infection). Cell type and time point are not known. Each CDR3 is given with its conserved first and last residue. The D gene is left open where the match is weak. Not all rows give a size; the values are once, few, many and, for expanded clones, a class.

clone size | J gene | D gene | V gene | CDR3 protein | CDR3 DNA
few | TRBJ2-1 | NA | TRBV7-8 | CASSDSSGYNEQFF | TGTGCCAGCAGCGACTCTTCTGGGTACAATGAGCAGTTCTTC
few | TRBJ1-1 | NA | TRBV11-3 | CASSTQVLGTEAFF | TGTGCCAGCAGCACACAGGTTCTAGGCACTGAAGCTTTCTTT
few | TRBJ2-7 | NA | TRBV15 | CATSRVGFEQYF | TGTGCCACCAGCAGAGTCGGGTTCGAGCAGTACTTC
NA | TRBJ1-1 | TRBD1 | TRBV30 | CAWSSPTGANTEAFF | TGTGCCTGGAGTAGTCCGACAGGGGCCAACACTGAAGCTTTCTTT
many | TRBJ1-1 | NA | TRBV6-5 | CASSYSGYGVNTEAFF | TGTGCCAGCAGTTACTCGGGGTACGGAGTGAACACTGAAGCTTTCTTT
few | TRBJ2-1 | NA | TRBV19 | CASSTGPRRRQPEQFF | TGTGCCAGTAGCACCGGGCCCCGGAGAAGGCAGCCCGAGCAGTTCTTC
NA | TRBJ2-3 | TRBD2 | TRBV7-9 | CASSLVSGRAITDTQYF | TGTGCCAGCAGCTTAGTTAGCGGGAGGGCCATCACAGATACGCAGTATTTT
few | TRBJ2-3 | TRBD2 | TRBV5-4 | CASSPLAGRSPTDTQYF | TGTGCCAGCAGCCCTCTAGCGGGCAGGTCCCCCACAGATACGCAGTATTTT
NA | TRBJ2-2 | TRBD2 | TRBV7-2 | CASSLRPSGYTGELFF | TGTGCCAGCAGCTTACGCCCTAGCGGATACACCGGGGAGCTGTTTTTT
few | TRBJ2-2 | NA | TRBV6-1 | CASSSPVSYTGDTGELFF | TGTGCCAGCAGTTCACCCGTTTCTTACACGGGGGATACCGGGGAGCTGTTTTTT
few | TRBJ1-3 | NA | TRBV27 | CASATGLPGNTIYF | TGTGCCAGCGCCACAGGTCTCCCCGGAAACACCATATATTTT
few | TRBJ2-1 | NA | TRBV7-6 | CASSPGFYEQFF | TGTGCCAGCAGCCCTGGGTTCTATGAGCAGTTCTTC
few | TRBJ2-1 | TRBD2 | TRBV7-2 | CASSLPLTAGGRYNEQFF | TGTGCCAGCAGCTTACCCCTAACGGCGGGAGGCCGGTACAATGAGCAGTTCTTC
once | TRBJ1-1 | NA | TRBV7-9 | CASSLHGDTEAFF | TGTGCCAGCAGCTTACACGGGGACACTGAAGCTTTCTTT
NA | TRBJ1-5 | NA | TRBV19 | CASSSIGAGNQPQHF | TGTGCCAGTAGTTCCATAGGGGCCGGCAATCAGCCCCAGCATTTT
NA | TRBJ2-5 | TRBD2 | TRBV7-8 | CASSLTGLARLYQETQYF | TGTGCCAGCAGCCTCACGGGACTAGCGAGACTTTACCAAGAGACCCAGTACTTC
few | TRBJ2-3 | NA | TRBV5-4 | CASSFLGLSTDTQYF | TGTGCCAGCAGCTTTCTCGGACTTAGCACAGATACGCAGTATTTT
few | TRBJ2-1 | NA | TRBV24-1 | CATSDRGAISYNEQFF | TGTGCCACCAGTGACCGCGGGGCTATCTCCTACAATGAGCAGTTCTTC
few | TRBJ2-7 | NA | TRBV7-8 | CASSLVAQAAYYEQYF | TGTGCCAGCAGCTTAGTGGCCCAGGCGGCATATTACGAGCAGTACTTC
few | TRBJ2-5 | TRBD1 | TRBV25-1 | CASSGDRAYQETQYF | TGTGCCAGCAGTGGGGACAGGGCTTACCAAGAGACCCAGTACTTC
NA | TRBJ1-1 | NA | TRBV5-6 | CASSSWDWWGTEAFF | TGTGCCAGCAGCTCCTGGGATTGGTGGGGCACTGAAGCTTTCTTT
NA | TRBJ2-7 | NA | TRBV12-3/TRBV12-4 | CASSFPAYDEQYF | TGTGCCAGCAGTTTTCCGGCCTACGACGAGCAGTACTTC
once | TRBJ2-7 | NA | TRBV27 | CASSFPGAASYEQYF | TGTGCCAGCAGTTTTCCCGGGGCAGCCTCCTACGAGCAGTACTTC
few | TRBJ2-1 | TRBD2 | TRBV7-2 | CASSVTSARYNEQFF | TGTGCCAGCAGCGTGACTAGCGCGCGCTACAATGAGCAGTTCTTC
NA | TRBJ2-7 | NA | TRBV7-2 | CASSPQGSGGYEQYF | TGTGCCAGCAGCCCACAGGGATCTGGGGGCTACGAGCAGTACTTC
few | TRBJ2-5 | NA | TRBV4-1 | CASSQDFSQETQYF | TGCGCCAGCAGCCAAGACTTCAGTCAAGAGACCCAGTACTTC
NA | TRBJ2-7 | TRBD2 | TRBV4-2 | CASSQVRAGLAETYEQYF | TGTGCCAGCAGCCAAGTCCGTGCAGGCCTAGCGGAAACCTACGAGCAGTACTTC
few | TRBJ2-3 | NA | TRBV30 | CAWSRVRDTQYF | TGTGCCTGGAGCCGCGTGAGAGATACGCAGTATTTT
NA | TRBJ1-1 | NA | TRBV7-9 | CASNAGSTEAFF | TGTGCCAGCAATGCAGGGTCTACCGAAGCTTTCTTT
NA | TRBJ1-1 | NA | TRBV12-3/TRBV12-4 | CASSSLRGTAEAFF | TGTGCCAGCAGTTCCCTTAGGGGGACGGCTGAAGCTTTCTTT
NA | TRBJ2-5 | NA | TRBV30 | CAWSTGAGGRETQYF | TGTGCCTGGAGTACGGGGGCAGGGGGACGAGAGACCCAGTACTTC
NA | TRBJ2-7 | TRBD1 | TRBV4-1 | CASSRFRTGGYEQYF | TGCGCCAGCAGCCGGTTCAGGACAGGGGGCTACGAGCAGTACTTC